The sequence of this TCR beta chain was determined in a study of shared clonotypes between healthy human individuals. Whole-study results and caveats: Sequencing depth was predicted to influence how clonotypes are shared among donors. Naive subsets usually exceeded memory subsets in estimated richness.

From germline, CDR1 is MDHEN and CDR2 SYDVKM. The CDR3 runs 14 residues. Between the trimmed V and J ends, which lost 10 bases and 4 bases, there was a span of 19 bases. CD45RA-negative memory and CD45RA+ naive subsets were split from the CD4+ cells. A note on this clone: Its antigen remains unidentified.

Sequencing was performed with immunoSEQ multiplex PCR; in TCRdb, only in-frame clones are kept and a portion is missing. The data contain approximately 2.1 million clones, roughly 93% of them seen just once; the ten biggest clones take up under 0.45%. Sequenced: naive CD4+ T cells from PBMCs. The subset here: CD45RA+ positively selected. The chain combines TRBV28 with TRBJ1-2; D perhaps matches TRBD1 (6 bases). The TCR comes from a man aged 18 to 30 in good health. Some clones in this sample may be carry-over from other donors' samples. For the CDR3, the DNA is TGTGCCACCGTTGCTCGGGGGGCGATCTATGGCTACACCTTC. This gives the protein CATVARGAIYGYTF.